Shown below are 20 T cell receptor beta chains from a single sample sequenced in a study of response to subunit inactivated influenza vaccine. TCRdb ran MiXCR on the RT-PCR reads and lists one entry per CDR3 protein. Of about 570,000 distinct CDR3 sequences listed, 10% to 15% were seen once; the top ten hold roughly a tenth. The sequencing used PBMCs from blood, collected on the day of vaccination. The receptor source for this set is a man in his fifties or sixties who received an inactivated influenza vaccine.

The chain carries TRBV4-3 and TRBJ1-4, with a weak D call TRBD1 (5 bases). V lost 0 bases and J lost 10, with 6 bases in between. Germline CDR1 reads LGHNA; CDR2 reads YSLEER. The CDR3 covers 12 residues. In DNA, the CDR3 is TGCGCCAGCAGCCAAGATAGGGGAAAACTGTTTTTT. Translation gives CASSQDRGKLFF.

This clonotype was recorded at least ten times. This chain links TRBV7-2 with TRBJ1-6; 9 bases map to TRBD1. CDR1 and CDR2 (germline): SGHTA, FQGNSA. There are 14 residues in the CDR3. The V and J ends lost 5 bases and 9 bases, in that order; junction bases with no gene match: 5. The CDR3 protein is CASSLGTGTSPLHF. The CDR3 nucleotides are TGTGCCAGCAGCCTTGGGACAGGGACTTCACCCCTCCACTTT.

This clonotype has a single count. The CDR3 sequence: CSFRTSWETQYF. As DNA, the CDR3 is TGCAGCTTCCGGACTAGCTGGGAGACCCAGTACTTC. The chain uses TRBV29-1 and TRBJ2-5; 8 bases are a match to TRBD2. This CDR3 region has 12 residues. J lost 5 bases, V lost 8 bases, and 7 bases had no gene match. CDR1 SQVTM and CDR2 ANQGSEA come from the germline V gene.

This chain connects TRBV6-4 to TRBJ2-1, with 8 bases fitting TRBD2. CDR3 length: 14 residues. CDR1 and CDR2 from the germline V gene are MRHNA and SNTAGT. V lost 6 bases, J lost 7 bases, and 8 bases stayed unmatched. The CDR3, as DNA: TGTGCCAGCAGATCTTCGGGGGGGCGAAATGAGCAGTTCTTC. Translation gives CASRSSGGRNEQFF.

The chain carries TRBV20-1 and TRBJ2-7, with 14 bases that match TRBD2. The CDR3 length is 15 residues. Per the germline V gene, CDR1 is DFQATT and CDR2 is SNEGSKA (reference sequence). Trimming at V came to 5 bases and at J to 3 bases, leaving 6 bases not matched to a gene. CDR3 nucleotides: TGCAGTGCTCGTCCCGGGACTAGCGGGAGCTACGAGCAGTACTTC. Protein: CSARPGTSGSYEQYF.

This clonotype turned up a few times. The V and J genes are TRBV10-3 and TRBJ2-7; 9 bases map to TRBD1. V lost 2 bases to trimming and J lost 3 bases; unmatched junction nucleotides: 2. The CDR3 runs to 14 residues. CDR1 and CDR2 from the germline V gene are ENHRY and SYGVKD. CDR3 residues: CAISETGGSYEQYF. CDR3 coding DNA: TGTGCCATCAGTGAGACAGGGGGCAGCTACGAGCAGTACTTC.

In its sample, this clonotype was seen a few times. The rearrangement uses TRBV29-1 and TRBJ2-1, with a possible D match to TRBD2 (6 bases). The CDR3 covers 13 residues. Trimming removed 4 bases at V and 3 bases at J, with 10 bases between. Germline V gene sequence: CDR1 SQVTM, CDR2 ANQGSEA. The CDR3, as DNA: TGCAGCGTTGGCGGGATTTACTACAATGAGCAGTTCTTC. Amino acid sequence: CSVGGIYYNEQFF.

This clonotype was detected many times. The J gene is TRBJ2-5, the V gene TRBV20-1; no definite D call. Looked up from germline, CDR1 is DFQATT and CDR2 is SNEGSKA (reference sequence). The CDR3 covers 13 residues. V lost 8 bases, J lost 1 base, and 14 bases lay in between. CDR3: CSPSALGQETQYF. CDR3 nucleotides: TGCAGTCCTTCGGCTCTAGGCCAAGAGACCCAGTACTTC.

CDR3 in amino acids: CASSLSAGTGYYEQYF. CDR3 DNA sequence: TGTGCCAGCAGTTTATCGGCCGGGACAGGGTACTACGAGCAGTACTTC. The rearrangement joins TRBV27 to TRBJ2-7; 9 positions match TRBD1. The CDR3 totals 16 residues. The germline V gene has CDR1 MNHEY and CDR2 SMNVEV (reference sequence). The J segment lost 3 bases and the V segment lost 0 bases, leaving 6 bases of the junction unmatched.

This clonotype was recorded a few times. The V call is TRBV7-3, the J call TRBJ2-1, with a tentative D call TRBD2 (6 bases). The CDR3 runs 16 residues. Germline CDR1 SGHTA, CDR2 FQGTGA. V lost 1 base and J 2 bases, leaving 12 bases between the germline ends. The DNA for the CDR3 is TGTGCCAGCAGCTTAAAAGGCGGGGAGCCCTACAATGAGCAGTTCTTC. It yields the protein CASSLKGGEPYNEQFF.

J is TRBJ1-4 and V is TRBV29-1; D remains unclear. The CDR3 is 14 residues long. V was trimmed by 7 bases and J by 3 bases, leaving 15 bases between them. Germline V gene lookup returns CDR1 SQVTM and CDR2 ANQGSEA. The CDR3 protein is CSASSSVANEKLFF. In DNA form, the CDR3 reads TGCAGCGCCTCATCTTCGGTGGCTAATGAAAAACTGTTTTTT.

V is TRBV7-8 and J is TRBJ2-7, with no clear D. CDR1 and CDR2 from the germline V gene are SGHVS and FQNEAQ. The CDR3 spans 14 residues. The V end was cut by 5 bases, the J end by 2 bases, with 13 bases between. The DNA for the CDR3 is TGTGCCAGCAGCCCCCAGCAAACGACCTACGAGCAGTACTTC. Translating gives CASSPQQTTYEQYF.

With regard to this clonotype: The junction departs from the called germline gene at one end, perhaps through a read error. The chain employs TRBV10-3 and TRBJ2-2; the match to TRBD2 covers 12 bases. Germline CDR1 is ENHRY and CDR2 is SYGVKD. This CDR3 has 17 amino acids. The CDR3 nucleotides are TGTGCCATCAGTGGGCCTAGCGGGAGGGTGAACACCGGGGAGCTGATTTTT. Translating gives CAISGPSGRVNTGELIF.

This clonotype turned up a few times. A junction end diverges from the germline sequence, so it may reflect a read error. The chain recombines TRBV20-1 with TRBJ2-7; TRBD1 might be the D (6 bases). Germline assignment: CDR1 DFQATT and CDR2 SNEGSKA (reference sequence). The CDR3 contains 14 residues. The CDR3 region has the DNA TGCGGTGCTCGGGACCGGGACAAGTCCTACGAGCAGTACTTC. Translating it yields CGARDRDKSYEQYF.

The chain employs TRBV5-1 and TRBJ2-7, with 7 nucleotides matching TRBD1. J lost 2 bases, V lost 0 bases, and 5 bases had no gene match. The CDR3 is 15 residues long. From germline, CDR1 is SGHRS and CDR2 YFSETQ. CDR3 protein: CASSLDSTGPYEQYF. In DNA, the CDR3 is TGCGCCAGCAGCTTGGATTCGACAGGGCCCTACGAGCAGTACTTC.

This clonotype appeared a few times. The V gene is TRBV20-1, the J gene TRBJ2-1, with D hard to call. This CDR3 comprises 14 residues. Germline V gene data show CDR1 as DFQATT and CDR2 as SNEGSKA (reference sequence). V shed 3 bases and J shed 2 bases, with 11 bases lying between them. The CDR3 sequence: CSASYPGTYNEQFF. The CDR3 nucleotides read TGCAGTGCTAGCTACCCCGGCACCTACAATGAGCAGTTCTTC.

This clonotype was counted between two and nine times. V and J are TRBV5-1 and TRBJ1-1, with a weak D call TRBD1 (6 bases). Per the germline V gene, CDR1 is SGHRS and CDR2 is YFSETQ. CDR3 length equals 14 residues. V lost 0 bases and J 4 bases, leaving 10 bases between the germline ends. CDR3 nucleotides: TGCGCCAGCAGCTTGGCACAGGGTTTCACTGAAGCTTTCTTT. This translates into CASSLAQGFTEAFF.

This clonotype was picked up many times. The rearrangement uses TRBV27 and TRBJ2-6; D not resolved. The V and J ends lost 5 bases and 0 bases respectively, with 11 bases between them. CDR1 and CDR2 (germline): MNHEY, SMNVEV (reference sequence). The CDR3 has 16 residues. This CDR3 is CASSPYTNSGANVLTF. Here the CDR3 DNA reads TGTGCCAGCAGTCCATACACAAACTCTGGGGCCAACGTCCTGACTTTC.

This clonotype was seen a handful of times. CDR3 sequence: CAISESKGPYGYTF. CDR3 DNA: TGTGCCATCAGTGAGTCGAAAGGCCCCTATGGCTACACCTTC. The chain is built from TRBV10-3 and TRBJ1-2; D is ambiguous. Germline V CDR1 and CDR2: ENHRY, SYGVKD. Trimming cost V 0 bases and J 4 bases, with 9 bases left between them. The CDR3 contains 14 residues.

There are many counts of this clonotype. The rearrangement uses TRBV29-1 and TRBJ2-1; 8 nucleotides match TRBD2. The V and J ends lost 7 bases and 2 bases, in that order; junction bases with no gene match: 7. The CDR3 has 14 residues. The germline V gene has CDR1 SQVTM and CDR2 ANQGSEA. The CDR3 DNA sequence: TGCAGCGGGGTGCCAGCGGGGGCCTACAATGAGCAGTTCTTC. This gives the protein CSGVPAGAYNEQFF.